Listed below are T cell receptor beta chains from one sample, sequenced in a study of blood T cell repertoires in COVID-19. This table comes from immunoSEQ multiplex PCR, and its TCRdb copy is limited to in-frame clones, with some not included. Among 150,000 to 200,000 clones listed, roughly 89% were seen once. The sequencing sample was made of peripheral blood. The receptors come from a man aged 35-49 years with acute or convalescent COVID-19. The CDR3 runs from the conserved cysteine through the conserved F or W. D genes are given only for firm matches. Only part of the rows carry a size: once, few, many, or a class if the clone is expanded.

- | TRBJ1-2 | - | TRBV7-2 | TGTGCCAGCAGCTTATTTCGCGATGGCTACACCTTC | CASSLFRDGYTF
- | TRBJ1-5 | - | TRBV10-2 | TGCGCCAGCAGCCCCCGGGTTCAGCCCCAGCATTTT | CASSPRVQPQHF
- | TRBJ1-2 | - | TRBV4-3 | TGCGCCAGCAGCCAAGATCCTAACCCGAAAAGGGGAGGCTACACCTTC | CASSQDPNPKRGGYTF
once | TRBJ1-4 | TRBD1 | TRBV12-3/TRBV12-4 | TGTGCCAGCACGACAGGGGGGGGTGAAAAACTGTTTTTT | CASTTGGGEKLFF
- | TRBJ1-1 | - | TRBV7-2 | TGTGCCAGCAGCTTACAGATCTTGAACACTGAAGCTTTCTTT | CASSLQILNTEAFF
- | TRBJ2-7 | TRBD1 | TRBV7-9 | TGTGCCAGCAGCGGGACAGACGAGCAGTACTTC | CASSGTDEQYF
- | TRBJ2-7 | - | TRBV7-2 | TGTGCCAGCAGCTTAGCGTTTGGGGGGACAGTCTCCTACGAGCAGTACTTC | CASSLAFGGTVSYEQYF
- | TRBJ2-2 | TRBD2 | TRBV7-9 | TGTGCCAGCAGCGCGACTAGCCCAATGGAGACCGGGGAGCTGTTTTTT | CASSATSPMETGELFF
- | TRBJ2-7 | - | TRBV13 | TGTGCCAGCAGCTTCGGGGAACTTTACGAGCAGTACTTC | CASSFGELYEQYF
- | TRBJ2-7 | - | TRBV18 | TGTGCCAGCTCTCCGGGGGTGAACGAGCAGTACTTC | CASSPGVNEQYF
- | TRBJ2-2 | TRBD1 | TRBV10-2 | TGCGCCAGCAGTGCTACAGGGGGATGGACCGGGGAGCTGTTTTTT | CASSATGGWTGELFF
- | TRBJ2-3 | - | TRBV5-4 | TGTGCCAGCAGCGGTACTACACTGCGCGATACGCAGTATTTT | CASSGTTLRDTQYF
- | TRBJ2-5 | - | TRBV28 | TGTGCCAGCAGCCGATCTAGAGAGCAAGAGACCCAGTACTTC | CASSRSREQETQYF
once | TRBJ2-7 | TRBD1 | TRBV6-2/TRBV6-3 | TGTGCCAGCAGTCTGATCCCGGACAGGGGGTACGAGCAGTACTTC | CASSLIPDRGYEQYF
- | TRBJ2-5 | - | TRBV10-3 | TGTGCCATATCCCCTAACCAAGAGACCCAGTACTTC | CAISPNQETQYF
- | TRBJ1-2 | - | TRBV5-4 | TGTGCCAGCAGCTTCGGACAGATACGAGGCTACACCTTC | CASSFGQIRGYTF
- | TRBJ2-3 | TRBD2 | TRBV3-1/TRBV3-2 | TGTGCCAGCAGCCAAAGCGGGGCTTCGCAGTATTTT | CASSQSGASQYF
- | TRBJ1-2 | TRBD1 | TRBV10-1 | TGCGCCAGCAGTGAGCCCGGGACAGGCCTTTGGGGCTATGGCTACACCTTC | CASSEPGTGLWGYGYTF
- | TRBJ1-2 | - | TRBV19 | TGTGCCAGTAAAACGGGCGAGGGCCGCGGCTATGGCTACACCTTC | CASKTGEGRGYGYTF
- | TRBJ2-1 | - | TRBV5-6 | TGTGCCAGCAGCCTCTTCACGGGGGGCCGGAATGAGCAGTTCTTC | CASSLFTGGRNEQFF
- | TRBJ2-1 | - | TRBV7-3 | TGTGCCAGCAGCTCCCGGGACACTCTTGTCCATGAGCAGTTCTTC | CASSSRDTLVHEQFF
- | TRBJ1-6 | TRBD1 | TRBV5-1 | TGCGCCAGCAGCTTGGGACAGGGGGTACTAAATTCACCCCTCCACTTT | CASSLGQGVLNSPLHF
- | TRBJ2-7 | - | TRBV6-5 | TGTGCCAGCAGTAAGCGGAAGAACTACGAGCAGTACTTC | CASSKRKNYEQYF
once | TRBJ2-2 | - | TRBV5-4 | TGTGCCAGCAGCGTCGGACTCCGATCGGGATCCGGGGAGCTGTTTTTT | CASSVGLRSGSGELFF
- | TRBJ2-6 | - | TRBV24-1 | TGTGCCACCAGTGATATGGACCCCTCGGGGGGGGCCAACGTCCTGACTTTC | CATSDMDPSGGANVLTF
- | TRBJ1-1 | - | TRBV28 | TGTGCCAGCAGTTTCTTATCCGACAGAGGCTTAAACACTGAAGCTTTCTTT | CASSFLSDRGLNTEAFF
- | TRBJ2-2 | TRBD2 | TRBV5-6 | TGTGCCAGCAGCTTGGCGGGGGGGAGAGGGACCGGGGAGCTGTTTTTT | CASSLAGGRGTGELFF
- | TRBJ1-1 | TRBD1 | TRBV29-1 | TGCAGCGTTGAGATCTTCGACAGGGGGCGGGTGACTGAAGCTTTCTTT | CSVEIFDRGRVTEAFF
- | TRBJ1-1 | - | TRBV7-9 | TGTGCCAGCAGTTTCGAGGGGGACATGAACACTGAAGCTTTCTTT | CASSFEGDMNTEAFF
once | TRBJ1-5 | - | TRBV7-2 | TGTGCCAGCAGCTTAGCCTCGCCAGGCAATCAGCCCCAGCATTTT | CASSLASPGNQPQHF
- | TRBJ2-3 | TRBD2 | TRBV6-5 | TGTGCCGGACTAGCGGGGGGGCTCCTGGATACGCAGTATTTT | CAGLAGGLLDTQYF
- | TRBJ2-7 | TRBD2 | TRBV7-2 | TGTGCCAGCAGCTTTAGCGGGAGCTACGAGCAGTACTTC | CASSFSGSYEQYF
- | TRBJ2-7 | - | TRBV6-5 | TGTGCCAGCAGTAGGGGTTGGGGATACTCCTACGAGCAGTACTTC | CASSRGWGYSYEQYF
- | TRBJ2-3 | - | TRBV7-8 | TGTGCCAGCAGCTTAAGGCAGGGTGGCACAGATACGCAGTATTTT | CASSLRQGGTDTQYF
few | TRBJ1-6 | TRBD1 | TRBV6-1 | TGTGCCAGCAGTGAAATCGGGACAGGGAATTCACCCCTCCACTTT | CASSEIGTGNSPLHF
- | TRBJ1-2 | - | TRBV4-3 | TGCGCCAGCAGCCAAGGGCTGGCTCAGGGAAACTATGGCTACACCTTC | CASSQGLAQGNYGYTF
- | TRBJ2-2 | TRBD1 | TRBV10-3 | TGTGCCAACGGACAGGGAGAGACCGGGGAGCTGTTTTTT | CANGQGETGELFF
- | TRBJ1-4 | TRBD1 | TRBV4-2 | TGTGCCAGCAGCCAAGATCCCAGGGGGATATATGAAAAACTGTTTTTT | CASSQDPRGIYEKLFF
- | TRBJ2-3 | TRBD2 | TRBV6-2/TRBV6-3 | TGTGCCAGCAGTTTACTACGGGGGGGAGCAGATACGCAGTATTTT | CASSLLRGGADTQYF
- | TRBJ2-1 | TRBD1 | TRBV6-2/TRBV6-3 | TGTGCCAGCAGTACGGGACAGGGTATCCATGAGCAGTTCTTC | CASSTGQGIHEQFF
- | TRBJ2-7 | - | TRBV9 | TGTGCCAGCAGCTCTCATCAGGGGGGCATTCCCTACGAGCAGTACTTC | CASSSHQGGIPYEQYF
- | TRBJ1-2 | TRBD1 | TRBV9 | TGTGCCAGCAGCGTAGAGCCGGGACAGAACTATGGCTACACCTTC | CASSVEPGQNYGYTF
- | TRBJ2-1 | - | TRBV7-2 | TGTGCCAGTTCCCCGGCGGGGCCGACCTACAATGAGCAGTTCTTC | CASSPAGPTYNEQFF
once | TRBJ2-7 | TRBD2 | TRBV11-2 | TGTGCCAGCAGCTTAGGGCGAGTAGCGGGGGGGGTCGACGAGCAGTACTTC | CASSLGRVAGGVDEQYF
- | TRBJ2-5 | TRBD1 | TRBV7-2 | TGTGCCAGCAGCTTAGACAGGGGGCGGGAGACCCAGTACTTC | CASSLDRGRETQYF
few | TRBJ1-6 | - | TRBV5-4 | TGTGCCAGCAGCACAGTGGCCTATAATTCACCCCTCCACTTT | CASSTVAYNSPLHF
- | TRBJ2-3 | - | TRBV7-9 | TGTGCCAGCAGCTTTGCGGGCCGCACAGATACGCAGTATTTT | CASSFAGRTDTQYF
- | TRBJ2-3 | TRBD2 | TRBV6-5 | TGTGCCAGCAGTTACCAGCGGGGGGGCACAGATACGCAGTATTTT | CASSYQRGGTDTQYF
- | TRBJ2-7 | - | TRBV9 | TGTGCCAGCAGCGTATCCCCTTCTCGGGGGGCCGCCCAATACGAGCAGTACTTC | CASSVSPSRGAAQYEQYF